The entry that follows covers one TCR beta chain sequence. This sample was taken from a study of OX40 agonist ivuxolimab in advanced cancers. Turning to the study itself: Ivuxolimab, which is an agonistic anti-OX40 (CD134) antibody, was administered to the patients. The study enrolled dose-escalation patients with hepatocellular carcinoma, melanoma, renal cell or head and neck cancer.

Trimming shortened V by 4 bases and J by 0 bases, and 6 bases separated the two germline ends. Germline V gives CDR1 LGHNA, CDR2 YNFKEQ. This CDR3 region has 13 residues. Here immunoSEQ multiplex PCR was the method, and the copy in TCRdb shows in-frame clones only, minus some. Of about 41,000 clones listed, 70% to 90% were seen once; the top ten hold less than 3%. The sampling schedule covered blood at baseline, cycle 4 day 1, and cycle 7 day 1. The chain combines TRBV4-2 with TRBJ1-1, with no clear D. The TCR comes from an adult with an advanced solid tumor such as melanoma, head and neck, liver or kidney cancer. Sample: CD4+ or CD8+ T cells sorted from blood, taken in a trial of the OX40 agonist ivuxolimab. The CDR3 region is CASSLTLNTEAFF. CDR3 bases: TGTGCCAGCAGCCTCACATTGAACACTGAAGCTTTCTTT.